Here is one T cell receptor (beta chain) with its context. This entry is derived from a study of cytomegalovirus exposure and HLA in healthy donors. The V gene end was trimmed by 0 bases and the J gene end by 5 bases; junction bases not matched to a gene: 5. Germline V gives CDR1 WNHNN, CDR2 SYGVQD (reference sequence). The CDR3 covers 17 residues. Use of 60 Vbeta and 13 Jbeta primers characterized the PCR. Some clones are missing from TCRdb's copy, which holds only in-frame ones; the method was immunoSEQ multiplex PCR. Here the sample spans some 110,000 clones, 79% being singletons. This chain joins TRBV10-1 and TRBJ2-1, with 12 nucleotides matching TRBD2. Material for sequencing was PBMCs. The receptor was derived from a young woman in good health and CMV-seropositive. The CDR3 bases are TGCGCCAGCAGTGAGTCGAGAGCTAGCGGGAGGGACAATGAGCAGTTCTTC. This codes for CASSESRASGRDNEQFF.